A single sample is the source of the 29 T cell receptor beta chains below, sequenced in a study of cytomegalovirus exposure and HLA in healthy donors (dated by TCRdb to the late 2010s). The library was made by the immunoSEQ multiplex PCR assay. The multiplex PCR relied on a mix of 60 forward primers for TCR Vbeta segments and 13 reverse primers for TCR Jbeta segments. TCRdb stores this immuneACCESS table with in-frame sequences only. Part of the clones is absent; in the studies checked, under half of the shortfall reflects unresolved V genes, and no reason is known for the rest. Here the sample has about 180,000 clones; around 80% occur a single time. Together, the top ten hold roughly 1.4% of the sample. Sequenced sample: PBMCs. The receptor source for this set is a man aged 18 to 29 in good health and CMV-seronegative.

This sequence joins TRBV5-4 and TRBJ2-1; 8 bases are shared with TRBD2. This CDR3 is built from 14 residues. The germline CDR1 and CDR2 sequences are SGHNT and YYREEE (reference sequence). V lost 3 bases and J lost 8; bases outside the gene matches: 7. The CDR3 region has the DNA TGTGCCAGCAGCTACAAGCGGGAGATCGATGAGCAGTTCTTC. This translates into CASSYKREIDEQFF.

V and J are TRBV9 and TRBJ2-7; the match to TRBD2 covers 11 bases. With 3 bases clipped from V and 5 bases from J, the junction kept 7 bases outside the gene matches. The CDR3 covers 15 residues. Germline V gene lookup returns CDR1 SGDLS and CDR2 YYNGEE. The CDR3 region is CASSAGTSGGDEQYF. CDR3 DNA: TGTGCCAGCAGCGCGGGGACTAGCGGCGGCGACGAGCAGTACTTC.

The chain joins TRBV20-1 to TRBJ1-1; D perhaps matches TRBD1 (5 bases). Germline V gene sequence: CDR1 DFQATT, CDR2 SNEGSKA (reference sequence). This CDR3 spans 11 amino acids. Trimming removed 6 bases from V and 11 bases from J, with 16 bases in between. The CDR3 region is CSASTGGEAFF. The CDR3 region has the DNA TGCAGTGCAAGCACAGGAGGGGAGGCTTTCTTT.

The chain carries TRBV2 and TRBJ2-7; a weak D match, TRBD2 (6 bases). Germline V gene data show CDR1 as SNHLY and CDR2 as FYNNEI. This CDR3 region has 14 residues. V was pared by 4 bases and J by 6 bases, with 16 bases between. This CDR3 is CASSGRDLSLEQYF. DNA of the CDR3: TGTGCCAGCAGTGGCCGGGACTTATCCCTCGAGCAGTACTTC.

The gene calls are TRBV27 and TRBJ2-7; no firm D call. V dropped 4 bases and J dropped 0 bases, with 13 bases sitting between them. Per germline, CDR1 MNHEY and CDR2 SMNVEV (reference sequence). The CDR3 sequence is 15 residues long. In DNA form, the CDR3 reads TGTGCCAGCAGTTCCTATGGGCCCGACTCCTACGAGCAGTACTTC. It encodes CASSSYGPDSYEQYF.

V and J are TRBV7-2 and TRBJ2-7; 12 nucleotides line up with TRBD2. The CDR3 covers 14 residues. Unmatched junction bases numbered 8, after V lost 5 bases and J lost 9 bases. The germline V gene encodes CDR1 SGHTA and CDR2 FQGNSA. CDR3 residues: CASSRTSGEAMQYF. The CDR3 DNA is TGTGCCAGCAGCAGGACTAGCGGGGAGGCTATGCAGTACTTC.

Worth noting for this clone: The same CDR3 arises from other DNA sequences in this sample as well. The chain couples TRBV10-3 to TRBJ1-5, with no clear D. The CDR3 length is 12 residues. Germline values: CDR1 ENHRY, CDR2 SYGVKD. Trimming left V 4 bases short and J 4 bases short, with 5 bases between. CDR3 in DNA: TGTGCCATCAGTGCCCCAAATCAGCCCCAGCATTTT. This encodes CAISAPNQPQHF.

This chain joins TRBV6-5 and TRBJ2-2; the D gene is possibly TRBD1 (6 bases). Germline CDR1 MNHEY, CDR2 SVGAGI. The CDR3 runs 15 residues. The V gene lost 0 bases and the J gene lost 3 bases, with 8 bases spanning the gap. The CDR3 spells CASSYSTGYTGELFF. In DNA, the CDR3 is TGTGCCAGCAGTTACTCGACAGGATACACCGGGGAGCTGTTTTTT.

The chain is built from TRBV2 and TRBJ2-7; 10 bases fit TRBD2. The germline CDR1 and CDR2 sequences are SNHLY and FYNNEI. With 6 bases clipped from V and 3 bases from J, the junction kept 5 bases outside the gene matches. This CDR3 comprises 14 residues. This CDR3 reads CASSRLAGGYEQYF. The CDR3 bases are TGTGCCAGCAGCCGACTAGCGGGCGGCTACGAGCAGTACTTC.

The rearrangement uses TRBV10-2 and TRBJ1-5; 7 nucleotides agree with TRBD1. Germline CDR1 reads WSHSY; CDR2 reads SAAADI. The CDR3 consists of 14 residues. V was clipped by 6 bases and J by 6 bases; unmatched bases: 8. The CDR3 loop is CASSHDRVGQPQHF. The CDR3 coding sequence is TGCGCCAGCAGCCACGACAGGGTGGGTCAGCCCCAGCATTTT.

The chain recombines TRBV28 with TRBJ2-5; 7 bases match TRBD2. CDR1 and CDR2 from the germline V gene are MDHEN and SYDVKM. V gave up 6 bases and J gave up 4 bases; unmatched junction bases: 17. The CDR3 spans 17 residues. The CDR3 DNA is TGTGCCAGCAGCTATGGGTCAGCGGGGAGGGGTCGAGAGACCCAGTACTTC. Translation: CASSYGSAGRGRETQYF.

This clone has a handful of counts. V gene TRBV6-1 combines with J gene TRBJ2-3; D gene uncertain. The CDR3 runs to 12 residues. Germline CDR1 MNHNS, CDR2 SASEGT. Trimming cost V 3 bases and J 6 bases, with 7 bases left between them. CDR3 residues: CASSEGRDTQYF. For the CDR3, the DNA is TGTGCCAGCAGTGAGGGCAGGGATACGCAGTATTTT.

The chain employs TRBV2 and TRBJ1-1; a weak D match, TRBD1 (6 bases). V lost 8 bases, J lost 5 bases, and 18 bases lay in between. Germline V gene lookup returns CDR1 SNHLY and CDR2 FYNNEI. The CDR3 loop spans 14 amino acids. CDR3 nucleotides: TGTGCCAGCGGAAAGGGGGGGGCGGGAACTGAAGCTTTCTTT. This encodes CASGKGGAGTEAFF.

V gene TRBV6-5 combines with J gene TRBJ2-7; tentatively, D is TRBD1 (6 bases). The germline gives CDR1 MNHEY, CDR2 SVGAGI. Trimming shortened V by 6 bases and J by 0 bases, and 15 bases separated the two germline ends. This CDR3 is built from 15 residues. CDR3 sequence reads: CASSLDRPYSYEQYF. The CDR3 bases are TGTGCCAGCAGCCTTGACAGGCCTTACTCCTACGAGCAGTACTTC.

The V gene is TRBV5-4, the J gene TRBJ2-1, with D possibly TRBD2 on 5 matching bases. Germline V gene lookup returns CDR1 SGHNT and CDR2 YYREEE (reference sequence). Deletions cut 4 bases from V and 4 bases from J, with 9 bases between. This CDR3 is built from 13 residues. CDR3 in DNA: TGTGCCAGCAGCCTTCTAGCTTACAATGAGCAGTTCTTC. Translating it yields CASSLLAYNEQFF.

This CDR3 reads CASSPWTGPIRGYTF. For the CDR3, the DNA is TGTGCCAGCAGCCCCTGGACAGGCCCGATTCGTGGCTACACCTTC. This sequence joins TRBV5-4 and TRBJ1-2, with 7 bases matching TRBD1. Trimming cost V 4 bases and J 7 bases; bases outside gene matches: 13. Germline V gene sequence: CDR1 SGHNT, CDR2 YYREEE (reference sequence). This CDR3 contains 15 residues.

This clone was detected once. The chain recombines TRBV5-8 with TRBJ2-7; D is perhaps TRBD1 (5 bases). The CDR3 extends over 12 amino acids. Germline lookup yields CDR1 SGHTS and CDR2 YDEGEE. The V end lost 7 bases, the J end lost 3 bases, and 11 bases lay between the germline ends. CDR3 protein: CASGVRVYEQYF. The CDR3 DNA reads TGTGCCAGCGGGGTCAGGGTCTACGAGCAGTACTTC.

In its sample, this clone was seen a few times. This sequence joins TRBV4-3 and TRBJ2-1, with TRBD2 matching over 10 bases. Per the germline V gene, CDR1 is LGHNA and CDR2 is YSLEER. V shed 4 bases and J 6 bases; nucleotides not matched to a gene: 3. The CDR3 length is 14 residues. For the CDR3, the DNA is TGCGCCAGCAGCCGTCTAGCGGGGGTCAATGAGCAGTTCTTC. Its translation is CASSRLAGVNEQFF.

V usage is TRBV6-5 and J usage is TRBJ1-1; no clear D. The germline gives CDR1 MNHEY, CDR2 SVGAGI. There are 15 residues in the CDR3. V was trimmed by 6 bases and J by 2 bases, leaving 16 bases between them. In DNA, the CDR3 is TGTGCCAGCAGCTCCCCTTCAGGCCCCAACACTGAAGCTTTCTTT. Protein product: CASSSPSGPNTEAFF.

The table lists this clone with a count of one. The gene calls are TRBV4-1 and TRBJ2-3, with D uncertain. Per the germline V gene, CDR1 is MGHRA and CDR2 is YSYEKL. The CDR3 extends over 16 amino acids. Trimming took 0 bases from V and 1 from J, leaving 11 bases between them. The CDR3 loop is CASSQDRQVGTDTQYF. The CDR3, as DNA: TGCGCCAGCAGCCAAGATCGTCAGGTGGGCACAGATACGCAGTATTTT.

V gene TRBV28 combines with J gene TRBJ2-7, with D perhaps TRBD1 (5 bases). Germline lookup yields CDR1 MDHEN and CDR2 SYDVKM. The CDR3 spans 14 residues. With 8 bases removed from V and 5 bases from J, the gap between germline ends came to 19 bases. This CDR3 reads CASAPPGPVHEQYF. Written as DNA, the CDR3 is TGTGCCAGCGCCCCTCCAGGGCCCGTCCACGAGCAGTACTTC.

The rearrangement uses TRBV28 and TRBJ2-7, with a possible D match to TRBD1 (6 bases). V lost 6 bases to trimming and J lost 4 bases, with 13 bases between them. Germline lookup yields CDR1 MDHEN and CDR2 SYDVKM. CDR3 size: 13 residues. The CDR3 bases are TGTGCCAGCAGGCAACAGGACAGTTACGAGCAGTACTTC. Its protein product is CASRQQDSYEQYF.

V gene TRBV30 combines with J gene TRBJ1-5, with D possibly matching TRBD1 (6 bases). Germline CDR1 reads GTSNPN; CDR2 reads SVGIG (reference sequence). CDR3 length equals 16 residues. V was shortened by 2 bases and J by 6 bases, with 20 bases between the two germline ends. In nucleotides, the CDR3 is TGTGCCTGGAGTCCTCCAACTTTACAGGGTGGTCAGCCCCAGCATTTT. As protein: CAWSPPTLQGGQPQHF. Variable domain in full (rest from reference TRBV30 and TRBJ1-5): SQTIHQWPATLVQPVGSPLSLECTVEGTSNPNLYWYRQAAGRGLQLLFYSVGIGQISSEVPQNLSASRPQDRQFILSSKKLLLSDSGFYLCAWSPPTLQGGQPQHFGDGTRLSIL.

This rearrangement joins TRBV4-2 to TRBJ2-3; D gene unclear. V was shortened by 1 base and J by 4 bases, with 6 bases between the two germline ends. The length of the CDR3 is 13 residues. CDR1 and CDR2 (germline): LGHNA, YNFKEQ. CDR3 in DNA: TGTGCCAGCAGCCAAGTCCGAGCAGATACGCAGTATTTT. Amino acids: CASSQVRADTQYF.

This rearrangement joins TRBV5-1 to TRBJ1-2; D is ambiguous. Deletions cut 4 bases from V and 8 bases from J, with 24 bases between. Per germline, CDR1 SGHRS and CDR2 YFSETQ. This CDR3 has 16 amino acids. The CDR3 DNA reads TGCGCCAGCAGCCCCGGCCGGGGATCAGGCTTCCAAGGCTACACCTTC. Residues: CASSPGRGSGFQGYTF.

The V and J genes are TRBV7-6 and TRBJ2-3, with D possibly TRBD1 on 5 matching bases. Germline CDR1 is SGHVS and CDR2 is FNYEAQ. The CDR3 extends over 12 amino acids. V lost 2 bases, J lost 8 bases, and 8 bases lay in between. The CDR3 sequence is CASSLHQGTQYF. The CDR3 region has the DNA TGTGCCAGCAGCTTACATCAGGGTACGCAGTATTTT.

V and J are TRBV5-8 and TRBJ2-1; the D gene is possibly TRBD1 (6 bases). The CDR3 extends over 11 amino acids. Per germline, CDR1 SGHTS and CDR2 YDEGEE. V was cut by 3 bases and J by 9 bases, with 7 bases left in between. CDR3 protein: CASSSGVEQFF. In DNA form, the CDR3 reads TGTGCCAGCAGCTCAGGGGTTGAGCAGTTCTTC. The full variable domain, completed using reference TRBV5-8 and TRBJ2-1, is EAGVTQSPTHLIKTRGQQATLRCSPISGHTSVYWYQQALGLGLQFLLWYDEGEERNRGNFPPRFSGRQFPNYSSELNVNALELEDSALYLCASSSGVEQFFGPGTRLTVL.

This rearrangement joins TRBV27 to TRBJ2-7; 7 nucleotides match TRBD1. The CDR3 covers 14 residues. Germline lookup yields CDR1 MNHEY and CDR2 SMNVEV (reference sequence). Trimming took 5 bases from V and 4 from J; bases not matched to a gene: 8. This CDR3 is CASSPVGGSYEQYF. As DNA, the CDR3 is TGTGCCAGCAGTCCAGTAGGGGGCTCGTACGAGCAGTACTTC.

The chain employs TRBV7-2 and TRBJ2-5; TRBD1 might be the D (6 bases). CDR3 length: 15 amino acids. The germline V gene has CDR1 SGHTA and CDR2 FQGNSA. V lost 1 base, J lost 4 bases, and 13 bases lay in between. The CDR3 loop is CASSLENRERETQYF. CDR3 in DNA: TGTGCCAGCAGCTTAGAGAACAGGGAGAGAGAGACCCAGTACTTC. Combining the CDR3 with reference TRBV7-2 and TRBJ2-5 gives the whole variable domain GAGVSQSPSNKVTEKGKDVELRCDPISGHTALYWYRQSLGQGLEFLIYFQGNSAPDKSGLPSDRFSAERTGGSVSTLTIQRTQQEDSAVYLCASSLENRERETQYFGPGTRLLVL.